This is a list of T cell receptor beta chains from one sample in a study of blood T cell repertoires in COVID-19. The repertoire was sequenced with immunoSEQ multiplex PCR; TCRdb's copy has only in-frame clones and lacks some. The data contain roughly 75,000 clones, approximately 90% of them singletons. The specimen was peripheral blood. The receptors here all came from a man aged 55 to 69 with acute or convalescent COVID-19. Each CDR3 is given with its conserved first and last residue. Fields, in order: V gene, clone size, J gene, D gene, CDR3 DNA, CDR3 protein. D genes are given only for firm matches. A clone size is listed for some rows: how often the clone was seen (once, few, many), or a class if it is expanded.

V gene: TRBV11-2; clone size: NA; J gene: TRBJ2-2; D gene: NA; CDR3 DNA: TGTGCCAGCAACGCCGGGACACATCACGCGAACACCGGGGAGCTGTTTTTT; CDR3 protein: CASNAGTHHANTGELFF
V gene: TRBV5-8; clone size: NA; J gene: TRBJ2-5; D gene: NA; CDR3 DNA: TGTGCCAGCAGCCTCCGAGTCGAGACCCAGTACTTC; CDR3 protein: CASSLRVETQYF
V gene: TRBV11-3; clone size: NA; J gene: TRBJ2-3; D gene: NA; CDR3 DNA: TGTGCCAGCAGCTTAGAATCCGCAGATACGCAGTATTTT; CDR3 protein: CASSLESADTQYF
V gene: TRBV21-1; clone size: NA; J gene: TRBJ2-7; D gene: NA; CDR3 DNA: TGTGCCAGCAGCACTCAAAGCGGGGGGGCTTGCAACGAGCAGTACTTC; CDR3 protein: CASSTQSGGACNEQYF
V gene: TRBV6-1; clone size: NA; J gene: TRBJ1-1; D gene: NA; CDR3 DNA: TGTGCCAGCAGTGAATGGCGAGGAACTTCTGAAGCTTTCTTT; CDR3 protein: CASSEWRGTSEAFF
V gene: TRBV4-2; clone size: once; J gene: TRBJ2-3; D gene: NA; CDR3 DNA: TGTGCCAGCAGCCCGCCCAGGTCATCCCCGCCAGATACGCAGTATTTT; CDR3 protein: CASSPPRSSPPDTQYF
V gene: TRBV10-1; clone size: NA; J gene: TRBJ1-6; D gene: NA; CDR3 DNA: TGCGCCAGGATACCGTTTGGGCGCAGGGCCGGCTACTCACCCCTCCACTTT; CDR3 protein: CARIPFGRRAGYSPLHF
V gene: TRBV13; clone size: NA; J gene: TRBJ2-5; D gene: NA; CDR3 DNA: TGTGCCAGCAGGGAGGCTAGCGTTGAGACCCAGTACTTC; CDR3 protein: CASREASVETQYF
V gene: TRBV18; clone size: NA; J gene: TRBJ2-7; D gene: TRBD1; CDR3 DNA: TGTGCCAGCTCACCAACAGGGGAACCCTCTATCGGGCAGTACTTC; CDR3 protein: CASSPTGEPSIGQYF
V gene: TRBV7-6; clone size: NA; J gene: TRBJ2-5; D gene: TRBD2; CDR3 DNA: TGTGCCAGCAGCTTGGGACTAGCTTCCCCTCGAGAGACCCAGTACTTC; CDR3 protein: CASSLGLASPRETQYF
V gene: TRBV3-1/TRBV3-2; clone size: NA; J gene: TRBJ1-1; D gene: NA; CDR3 DNA: TGTGCCAGCAGCCAACAGGGTAACACTGAAGCTTTCTTT; CDR3 protein: CASSQQGNTEAFF
V gene: TRBV9; clone size: NA; J gene: TRBJ2-2; D gene: NA; CDR3 DNA: TGTGCCAGCAGCGTGGGACAAGTGGGAACCGGGGAGCTGTTTTTT; CDR3 protein: CASSVGQVGTGELFF
V gene: TRBV3-1/TRBV3-2; clone size: once; J gene: TRBJ2-2; D gene: TRBD2; CDR3 DNA: TGTGCCAGCAGCCACAGGTTGCGGGAGTACCTGAGCGGGGAGCTGTTTTTT; CDR3 protein: CASSHRLREYLSGELFF
V gene: TRBV18; clone size: NA; J gene: TRBJ2-3; D gene: NA; CDR3 DNA: TGTGCCAGCTCACCACTCCAAGCGGCTAGCACAGATACGCAGTATTTT; CDR3 protein: CASSPLQAASTDTQYF
V gene: TRBV5-1; clone size: NA; J gene: TRBJ2-3; D gene: TRBD2; CDR3 DNA: TGCGCCAGCAGCTTGGCTAAGACTAGCGGGAGTACGGATACGCAGTATTTT; CDR3 protein: CASSLAKTSGSTDTQYF
V gene: TRBV19; clone size: NA; J gene: TRBJ2-1; D gene: TRBD1; CDR3 DNA: TGTGCCAGTATCCCGGACAGGGGAAGCTACAATGAGCAGTTCTTC; CDR3 protein: CASIPDRGSYNEQFF
V gene: TRBV28; clone size: NA; J gene: TRBJ1-6; D gene: TRBD1; CDR3 DNA: TGTGCCAGCAGTACCTCGCAGGGGGCTCGATATTCACCCCTCCACTTT; CDR3 protein: CASSTSQGARYSPLHF
V gene: TRBV9; clone size: NA; J gene: TRBJ2-1; D gene: TRBD2; CDR3 DNA: TGTGCCAGCAGCGTTAACCCTAGCGGGAGTAGCAATGAGCAGTTCTTC; CDR3 protein: CASSVNPSGSSNEQFF
V gene: TRBV5-1; clone size: NA; J gene: TRBJ1-1; D gene: NA; CDR3 DNA: TGCGCCAGCAGCTTATTGGCGGGTGAAGCTTTCTTT; CDR3 protein: CASSLLAGEAFF
V gene: TRBV5-4; clone size: NA; J gene: TRBJ2-3; D gene: TRBD1; CDR3 DNA: TGTGCCAGCAGCATGGACAGGGGATTCACAGATACGCAGTATTTT; CDR3 protein: CASSMDRGFTDTQYF
V gene: TRBV4-1; clone size: NA; J gene: TRBJ2-7; D gene: NA; CDR3 DNA: TGCGCCAGCAGCCACCCCCCCAGGGATGGGGCCTACGAGCAGTACTTC; CDR3 protein: CASSHPPRDGAYEQYF
V gene: TRBV29-1; clone size: NA; J gene: TRBJ2-2; D gene: NA; CDR3 DNA: TGCAGCGTTGAAGAGGCAGGCCGAAACACCGGGGAGCTGTTTTTT; CDR3 protein: CSVEEAGRNTGELFF
V gene: TRBV5-1; clone size: NA; J gene: TRBJ2-1; D gene: TRBD2; CDR3 DNA: TGCGCCAGCAGCTTCACCGGGACTAGAATAAGCAATGAGCAGTTCTTC; CDR3 protein: CASSFTGTRISNEQFF
V gene: TRBV24-1; clone size: NA; J gene: TRBJ2-1; D gene: NA; CDR3 DNA: TGTGCCACCAGTGAGCCCGGGACAAATGAGCAGTTCTTC; CDR3 protein: CATSEPGTNEQFF
V gene: TRBV7-8; clone size: NA; J gene: TRBJ2-1; D gene: TRBD2; CDR3 DNA: TGTGCCAGCAGCACGGGACTAGCGGGAGGCAATGAGCAGTTCTTC; CDR3 protein: CASSTGLAGGNEQFF
V gene: TRBV27; clone size: few; J gene: TRBJ1-6; D gene: NA; CDR3 DNA: TGTGCCAGCAGCCTTGGAGTACCAGGGGTGCCCAGCTCCTATAATTCACCCCTCCACTTT; CDR3 protein: CASSLGVPGVPSSYNSPLHF